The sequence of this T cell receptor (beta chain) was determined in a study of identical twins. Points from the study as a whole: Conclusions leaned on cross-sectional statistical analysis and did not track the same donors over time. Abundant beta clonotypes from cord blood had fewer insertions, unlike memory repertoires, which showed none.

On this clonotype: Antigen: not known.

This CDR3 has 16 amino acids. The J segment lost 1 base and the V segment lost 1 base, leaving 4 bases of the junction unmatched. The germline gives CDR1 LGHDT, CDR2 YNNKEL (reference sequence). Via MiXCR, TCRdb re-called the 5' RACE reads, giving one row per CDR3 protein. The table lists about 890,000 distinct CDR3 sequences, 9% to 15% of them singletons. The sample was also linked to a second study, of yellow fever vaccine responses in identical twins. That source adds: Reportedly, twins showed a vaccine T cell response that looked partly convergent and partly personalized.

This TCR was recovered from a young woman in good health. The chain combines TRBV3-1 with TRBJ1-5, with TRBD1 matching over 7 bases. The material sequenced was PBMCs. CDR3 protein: CASSQGVQGSNQPQHF. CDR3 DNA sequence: TGTGCCAGCAGCCAAGGGGTACAGGGGAGCAATCAGCCCCAGCATTTT.